Sequencing of this T cell receptor beta chain was carried out in a study of T cell repertoires in cytomegalovirus infection. At the level of the study: The authors relied on CMV epitopes, both recently identified HLA-C-restricted and well-studied HLA-B-restricted. Public TCR beta signatures were indicative of both CMV infection and a matching HLA type.

Broader study findings: Cumulated frequencies of public TCR beta families served to identify carriers of CMV plus the relevant HLA. The study found HLA-C-restricted CMV-specific TCR beta clonotypes dominating the ex vivo response.

A word on this clonotype: Its antigen remains unknown.

TCRdb processed the reads anew with MiXCR; each CDR3 protein has one entry. This table holds hundreds of thousands of distinct CDR3 sequences, 40% to 50% found once. Between the trimmed V and J ends, which lost 6 bases and 5 bases, there was a span of 26 bases. CDR3 size: 19 residues. This rearrangement joins TRBV12-3 or TRBV12-4 to TRBJ2-6; tentatively, D is TRBD1 or TRBD2 (5 bases each). The TCR comes from a human donor in good health (CMV status not recorded). Some clones in this sample may be carry-over from other donors' samples. Sample: cultured PBMCs, taken from culture after CMV antigen stimulation. The CDR3 DNA reads as TGTGCCAGCAGCCCTCATCGGGGCGGACGGATTGCGAGGGCCAACGTCCTGACTTTC. It encodes CASSPHRGGRIARANVLTF.